This T cell receptor (beta chain) was recovered during a study of shared clonotypes between healthy human individuals (dated by TCRdb to 2018 to 2020). Regarding the complete study: The cohort included a few men and a couple of women between 18 and 49 years of age. Different laboratories and diverse techniques were used to prepare libraries and sequence TCR repertoires, to increase sequencing depth and limit assay-specific biases. For each donor, CD4 naive and CD4 memory were each given three plates, CD8 naive was given two plates, and CD8 memory was given one plate. Each donor's leukapheresis produced roughly between about 0.9 and 9.5 billion PBMCs. To estimate repertoire size and how much clonotypes are shared between individuals, the study performed deep sequencing of blood TCR repertoires from 4 to 6 healthy adults.

The full study reports these points: Across four donors, roughly 5.4% of naive CD4, approximately 3.6% of naive CD8, about 2% of memory CD4, and under 0.45% of memory CD8 clonotypes were shared. Only blood was sampled, and tissue TCR repertoires likely differ from those in blood. Estimated clonotype richness was generally larger for naive than for memory subsets. Compared with non-shared clonotypes, the clonotypes found in all four sorted-subset donors had higher generation probabilities. Even with the large sequencing depth, rarefaction of the sorted-subset datasets indicated that sequencing was incomplete. Based on pairwise subsampling, the degree of clonotype sharing among donors was expected to be affected by sequencing depth. Because the study included a small number of donors, the genetic and exposure-history diversity represented was limited.

Using the deep immunoSEQ assay, multiplex PCR amplified TCR CDR3 regions from genomic DNA. For each cell subset, the extracted genomic DNA was distributed evenly across all wells of several immunoSEQ 96-well plates, and each plate served as one replicate. Each replicate PCR for sorted subsets received roughly 0.2 ug genomic DNA, equal to roughly 30,000 T cell genomes. Purified libraries were measured with a Qubit 3.0 fluorometer, size-checked on a Bioanalyzer 2100, and measured again with the KAPA Library Quantification kit. A separate single-read 150-cycle Illumina NextSeq 550 flow cell was used to sequence each immunoSEQ 96-well plate. The authors processed their data as follows. Because the immunoSEQ output held only junctional sequences and lacked quality scores, the filtering could not match the filtering applied to full-length reads. To assign V/J genes and CDR3, sequences were annotated against IMGT germline references using PyIR, a Python wrapper for IgBLAST v1.9. Reads with weak V/J assignments (E-value above 1e-6), missing CDR3, stop codons, out-of-frame junctions, or ambiguous translated residues were removed. V3J clonotypes were defined as sequences sharing the same inferred V gene, J gene, and CDR3 amino acid sequence. Percentage overlap between repertoires was computed as shared unique clonotypes divided by the size of the smaller repertoire. RTK rarefaction, the Chao1 estimator, and Recon v2.1 estimates of unobserved clonotypes were used to assess repertoire richness. Generation probabilities for all TCRbeta clonotypes obtained by the gDNA method from a handful of donors were computed using OLGA. TCRdb took this table from immuneACCESS and kept in-frame rearrangements with V and J called. Such tables lack part of the clones; where checked against another copy, unresolved V genes explain under half of the gap, and the rest is unexplained. V and J calls and clone size follow that table, whereas D and trimming were derived from the DNA. The table for this sample lists about 600,000 clones; more than 95% of them were counted only once. The top ten constitute 0.057% of the sample.

The donors were healthy, HIV-negative adults with no recently reported acute infections or vaccinations. All donors were Caucasian adults living in Nashville, Tennessee, USA. CD4+ T cells were enriched through magnetic negative selection, after which naive cells were positively selected on CD45RA and the remaining negative fraction served as the memory subset. Blood was obtained by leukapheresis, after which PBMCs were separated by Ficoll-Histopaque density gradient centrifugation and cryopreserved in liquid nitrogen vapor phase. Purity and quantity of every magnetically sorted T cell population were checked by analytical flow cytometry. Genomic DNA was isolated from every sorted fraction and measured by UV absorbance on a Nanodrop 2000c. On this clone itself: Its antigen remains undetermined. The sample holds no much larger clone one base away, and base qualities are not on file.

Including cysteine and phenylalanine, the CDR3 has 17 amino acids. CDR3 DNA is the only sequence kept; it has 51 bases, read in frame from the first base. CDR1 SGHNT and CDR2 YYREEE were looked up in the germline V gene (reference sequence). Sequencing was done on a sample of naive CD4+ T cells sorted from blood. The cell subset or site label for this specimen denotes: CD45RA+ positively selected. The sequence is built from TRBV5-4 and TRBJ2-5; 10 bases in between match TRBD1. Judging by the DNA end, TRBJ2-7 fits better; the J call may be wrong. This clonotype was sampled from a woman aged 25 to 39 in good health. CDR3 region: CASSLDGGTGAVYEQYF. In nucleotide form, the sequence is TGTGCCAGCAGCTTGGACGGGGGGACAGGGGCGGTCTACGAGCAGTACTTC.